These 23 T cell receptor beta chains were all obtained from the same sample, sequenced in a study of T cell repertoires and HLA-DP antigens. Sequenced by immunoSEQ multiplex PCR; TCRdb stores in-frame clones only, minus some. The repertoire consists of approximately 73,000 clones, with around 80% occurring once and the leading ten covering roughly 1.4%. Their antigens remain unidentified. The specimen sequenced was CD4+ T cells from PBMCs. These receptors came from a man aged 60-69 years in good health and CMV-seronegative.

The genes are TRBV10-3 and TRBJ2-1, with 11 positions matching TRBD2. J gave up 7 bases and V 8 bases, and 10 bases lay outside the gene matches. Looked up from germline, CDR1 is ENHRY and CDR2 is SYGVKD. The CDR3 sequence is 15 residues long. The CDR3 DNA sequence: TGTGCCATCGGAAATAGCGGGAGGGCCGGGAATGAGCAGTTCTTC. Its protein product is CAIGNSGRAGNEQFF.

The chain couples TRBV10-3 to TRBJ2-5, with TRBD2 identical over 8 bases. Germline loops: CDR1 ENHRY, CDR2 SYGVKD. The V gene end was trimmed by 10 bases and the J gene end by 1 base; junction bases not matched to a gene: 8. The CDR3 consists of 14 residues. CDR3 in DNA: TGTGCCACCGGACTAGCCGACGCCCAAGAGACCCAGTACTTC. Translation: CATGLADAQETQYF.

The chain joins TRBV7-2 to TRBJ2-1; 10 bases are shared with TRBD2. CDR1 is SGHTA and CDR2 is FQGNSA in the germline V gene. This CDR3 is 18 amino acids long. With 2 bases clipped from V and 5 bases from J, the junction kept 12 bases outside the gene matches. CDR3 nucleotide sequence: TGTGCCAGCAGCTTAAGGGGCATAGCGGGAGGATCGGACAATGAGCAGTTCTTC. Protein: CASSLRGIAGGSDNEQFF.

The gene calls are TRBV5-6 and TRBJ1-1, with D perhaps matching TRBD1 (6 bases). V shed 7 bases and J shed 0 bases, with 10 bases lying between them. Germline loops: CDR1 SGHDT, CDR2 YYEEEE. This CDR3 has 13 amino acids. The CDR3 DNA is TGTGCCAGCTCTGGACAGATGAACACTGAAGCTTTCTTT. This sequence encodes CASSGQMNTEAFF.

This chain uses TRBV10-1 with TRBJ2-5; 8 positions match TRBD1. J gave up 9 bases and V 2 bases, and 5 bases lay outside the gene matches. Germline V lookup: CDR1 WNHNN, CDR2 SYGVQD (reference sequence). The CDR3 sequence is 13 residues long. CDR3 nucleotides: TGCGCCAGCAGTGAGACGACAGGGGCGGCCCAGTACTTC. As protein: CASSETTGAAQYF.

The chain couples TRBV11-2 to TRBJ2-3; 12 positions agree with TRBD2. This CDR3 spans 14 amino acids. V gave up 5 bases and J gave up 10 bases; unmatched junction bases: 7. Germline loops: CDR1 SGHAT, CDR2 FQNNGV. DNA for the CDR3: TGTGCCAGCAGCCCCTGGACTAGCGGGGACGCGCAGTATTTT. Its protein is CASSPWTSGDAQYF. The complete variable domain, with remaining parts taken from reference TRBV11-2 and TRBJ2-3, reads EAGVAQSPRYKIIEKRQSVAFWCNPISGHATLYWYQQILGQGPKLLIQFQNNGVVDDSQLPKDRFSAERLKGVDSTLKIQPAKLEDSAVYLCASSPWTSGDAQYFGPGTRLTVL.

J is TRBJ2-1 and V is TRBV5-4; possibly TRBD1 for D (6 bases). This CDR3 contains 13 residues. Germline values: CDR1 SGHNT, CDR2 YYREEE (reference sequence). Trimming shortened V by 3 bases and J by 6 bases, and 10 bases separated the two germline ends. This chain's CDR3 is CASSSDSPNEQFF. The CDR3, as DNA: TGTGCCAGCAGCTCGGACAGCCCCAATGAGCAGTTCTTC.

The CDR3, as DNA: TGTGCCAGCAGGCGACAGGGGAACACCGGGGAGCTGTTTTTT. Protein sequence: CASRRQGNTGELFF. The V and J genes are TRBV5-6 and TRBJ2-2; 7 bases are shared with TRBD1. The CDR3 is made up of 14 amino acids. The J segment lost 1 base and the V segment lost 5 bases, leaving 2 bases of the junction unmatched. From germline, CDR1 is SGHDT and CDR2 YYEEEE.

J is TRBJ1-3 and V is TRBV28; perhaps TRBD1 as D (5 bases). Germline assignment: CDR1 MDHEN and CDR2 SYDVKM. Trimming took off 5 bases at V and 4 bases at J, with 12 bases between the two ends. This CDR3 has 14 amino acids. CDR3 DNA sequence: TGTGCCAGCAGTCCCCCCGGGGACGGAAACACCATATATTTT. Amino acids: CASSPPGDGNTIYF.

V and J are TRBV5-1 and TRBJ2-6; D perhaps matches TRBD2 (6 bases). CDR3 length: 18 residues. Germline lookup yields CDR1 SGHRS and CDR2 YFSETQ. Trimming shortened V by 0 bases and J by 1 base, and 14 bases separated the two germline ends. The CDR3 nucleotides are TGCGCCAGCAGCTTGGCCCCAGGGAGGATATCTGGGGCCAACGTCCTGACTTTC. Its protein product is CASSLAPGRISGANVLTF.

Here the CDR3 DNA reads TGTGCCACCAGAGGACAGGGAGACTATTCACCCCTCCACTTT. The encoded protein is CATRGQGDYSPLHF. The V call is TRBV10-3, the J call TRBJ1-6, with 8 bases aligning to TRBD1. CDR1 is ENHRY, CDR2 SYGVKD, per germline. V was pared by 10 bases and J by 8 bases, with 10 bases of the junction left unmatched. The CDR3 length is 14 residues.

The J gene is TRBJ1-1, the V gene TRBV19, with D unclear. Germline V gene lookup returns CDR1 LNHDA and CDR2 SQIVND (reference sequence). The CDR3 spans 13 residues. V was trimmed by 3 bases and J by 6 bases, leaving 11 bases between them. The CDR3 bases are TGTGCCAGTAGTATCTTAGGAAGCCCTGAAGCTTTCTTT. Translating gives CASSILGSPEAFF.

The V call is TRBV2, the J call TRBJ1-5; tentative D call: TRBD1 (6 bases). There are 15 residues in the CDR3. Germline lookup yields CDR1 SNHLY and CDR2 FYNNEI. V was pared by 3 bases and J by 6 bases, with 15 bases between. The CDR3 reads CASSDPGGDGQPQHF. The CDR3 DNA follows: TGTGCCAGCAGTGATCCCGGGGGCGATGGTCAGCCCCAGCATTTT.

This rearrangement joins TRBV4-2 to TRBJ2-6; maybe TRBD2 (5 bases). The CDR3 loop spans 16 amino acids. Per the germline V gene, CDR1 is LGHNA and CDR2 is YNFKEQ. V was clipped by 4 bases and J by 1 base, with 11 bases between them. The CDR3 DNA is TGTGCCAGCAGCCCAGGTCGGAGGTCTGGGGCCAACGTCCTGACTTTC. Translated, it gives CASSPGRRSGANVLTF.

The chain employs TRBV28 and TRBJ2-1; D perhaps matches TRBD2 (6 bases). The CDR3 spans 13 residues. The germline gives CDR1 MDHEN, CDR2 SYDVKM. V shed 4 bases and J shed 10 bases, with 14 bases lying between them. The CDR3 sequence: CASSYPSGEEQFF. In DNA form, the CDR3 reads TGTGCCAGCAGTTACCCCTCGGGGGAAGAGCAGTTCTTC.

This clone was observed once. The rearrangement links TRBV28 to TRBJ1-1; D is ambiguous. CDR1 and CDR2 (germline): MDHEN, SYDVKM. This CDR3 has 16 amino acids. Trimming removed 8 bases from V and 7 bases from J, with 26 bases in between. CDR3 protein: CASGTRIFLNSVEAFF. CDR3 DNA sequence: TGTGCCAGCGGTACGAGGATATTTCTTAACAGCGTTGAAGCTTTCTTT.

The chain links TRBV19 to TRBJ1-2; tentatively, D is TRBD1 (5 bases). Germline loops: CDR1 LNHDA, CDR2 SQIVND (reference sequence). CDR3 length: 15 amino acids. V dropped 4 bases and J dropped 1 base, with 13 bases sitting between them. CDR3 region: CASSSDSFLNYGYTF. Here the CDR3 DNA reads TGTGCCAGTAGTAGCGACAGTTTTCTTAACTATGGCTACACCTTC.

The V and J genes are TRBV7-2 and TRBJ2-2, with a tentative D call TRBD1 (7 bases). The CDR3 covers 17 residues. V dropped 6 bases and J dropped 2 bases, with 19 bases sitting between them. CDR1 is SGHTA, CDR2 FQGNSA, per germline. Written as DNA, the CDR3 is TGTGCCAGCAGGGGCGGGGCGGGGACAGCCAACACCGGGGAGCTGTTTTTT. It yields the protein CASRGGAGTANTGELFF.

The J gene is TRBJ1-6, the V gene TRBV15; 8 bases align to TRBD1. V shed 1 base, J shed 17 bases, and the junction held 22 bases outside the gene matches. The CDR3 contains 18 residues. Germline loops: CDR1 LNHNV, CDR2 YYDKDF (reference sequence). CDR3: CATSRGPTDNTGGIGVHF. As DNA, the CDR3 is TGTGCCACCAGCAGAGGCCCGACTGACAATACAGGGGGAATTGGGGTCCACTTT.

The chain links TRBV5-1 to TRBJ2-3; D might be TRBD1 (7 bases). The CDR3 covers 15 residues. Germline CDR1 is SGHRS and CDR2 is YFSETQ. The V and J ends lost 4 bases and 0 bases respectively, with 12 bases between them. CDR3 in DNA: TGCGCCAGCAGCCTACAGGGGACTAGCACAGATACGCAGTATTTT. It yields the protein CASSLQGTSTDTQYF.

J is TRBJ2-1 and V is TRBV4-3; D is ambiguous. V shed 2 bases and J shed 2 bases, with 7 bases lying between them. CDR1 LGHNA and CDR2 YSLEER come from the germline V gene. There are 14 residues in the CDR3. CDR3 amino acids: CASSQTSPYNEQFF. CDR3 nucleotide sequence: TGCGCCAGCAGCCAAACTTCCCCCTACAATGAGCAGTTCTTC.

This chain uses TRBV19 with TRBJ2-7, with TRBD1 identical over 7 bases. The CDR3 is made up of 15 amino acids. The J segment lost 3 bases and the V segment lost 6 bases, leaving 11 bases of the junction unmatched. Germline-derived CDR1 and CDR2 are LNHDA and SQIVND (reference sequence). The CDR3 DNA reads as TGTGCCAGTAGCCTACCGGGACAGAGCCGCTACGAGCAGTACTTC. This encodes CASSLPGQSRYEQYF.

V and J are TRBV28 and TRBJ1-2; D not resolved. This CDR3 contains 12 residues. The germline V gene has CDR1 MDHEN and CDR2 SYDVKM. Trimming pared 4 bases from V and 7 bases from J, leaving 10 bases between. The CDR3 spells CASSSLSPGYTF. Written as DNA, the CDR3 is TGTGCCAGCAGTTCTCTCAGTCCTGGCTACACCTTC.